This TCR beta chain is from a study of blood T cell repertoires in COVID-19. The table came from immunoSEQ multiplex PCR; TCRdb's copy has only in-frame clones and leaves some out. Of about 310,000 clones in the sample, 89% were seen once. The CDR3 sequence is 16 residues long. Germline V gene lookup returns CDR1 MNHEY and CDR2 SMNVEV (reference sequence). Trimming at V came to 3 bases and at J to 1 base, leaving 6 bases not matched to a gene. The chain employs TRBV27 and TRBJ2-1; 7 bases fit TRBD1. The sequence was obtained from a woman in her forties who had recovered from COVID-19. Sequenced input: PBMCs or T cells enriched from blood (not recorded which). DNA of the CDR3: TGTGCCAGCAGTTTGAACAGGGGTAGGTCCTACAATGAGCAGTTCTTC. This encodes CASSLNRGRSYNEQFF.